This T cell receptor beta chain is from a study of CD8+CD57+ T cells in acquired aplastic anemia. Study summary: Sorted CD4+ plus CD8+ cells gave DNA averaging about 3.2 ug. Regarding the study as a whole: Patients and controls had in common approximately 29 CD8+ CDR3 sequences.

Notes on this clonotype: Its antigen is still unknown.

CD8+CD57+ cell expansion had been shown by flow cytometry in patients chosen for sequencing. Genomic DNA templated the TCR beta VDJ and CDR3 profiling. MiXCR, run by TCRdb on the reads, gives a single entry per CDR3 protein. The sample includes some 170,000 distinct CDR3 sequences, roughly 65% of them seen just once. The ends lost 3 bases at V and 1 base at J; junction bases unmatched: 5. This CDR3 spans 17 amino acids. The germline CDR1 and CDR2 sequences are KGHDR and SFDVKD. This TCR derives from a human donor with aplastic anemia. The source material was sorted CD4+, CD8+, or CD8+CD57+ T cells (not recorded which) from PBMCs. The chain has TRBV24-1 and TRBJ2-1; the match to TRBD2 covers 10 bases. CDR3 in amino acids: CATSDPSGGGSYNEQFF. As DNA, the CDR3 is TGTGCCACCAGTGATCCCAGCGGGGGGGGATCCTACAATGAGCAGTTCTTC.